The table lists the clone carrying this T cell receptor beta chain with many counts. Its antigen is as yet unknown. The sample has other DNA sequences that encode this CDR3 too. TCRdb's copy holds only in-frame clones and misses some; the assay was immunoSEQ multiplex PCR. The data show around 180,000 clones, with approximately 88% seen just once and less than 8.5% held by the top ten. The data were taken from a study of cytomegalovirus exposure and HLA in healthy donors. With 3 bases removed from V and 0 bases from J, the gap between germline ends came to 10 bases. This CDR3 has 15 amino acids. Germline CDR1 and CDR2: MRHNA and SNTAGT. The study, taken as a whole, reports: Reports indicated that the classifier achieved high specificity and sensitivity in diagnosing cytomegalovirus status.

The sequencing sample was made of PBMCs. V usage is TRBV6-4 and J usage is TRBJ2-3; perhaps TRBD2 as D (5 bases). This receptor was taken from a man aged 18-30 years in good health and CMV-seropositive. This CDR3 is CASSEGSGSTDTQYF. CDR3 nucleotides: TGTGCCAGCAGTGAAGGGAGCGGCAGCACAGATACGCAGTATTTT.